This is a list of T cell receptor beta chains from one sample in a study of T cells in Graves' hyperthyroidism and ophthalmopathy. TCRdb used MiXCR to reprocess the multiplex PCR reads, holding one entry per CDR3 protein. In the table there are 500,000 to 650,000 distinct CDR3 sequences, 46% of which are singletons. Input material: peripheral blood or thyroid tissue (not recorded which). The receptor source for this set is an adult woman with Graves' disease, either hyperthyroidism or ophthalmopathy (not recorded which). Each CDR3 is given with its conserved first and last residue. Each record gives: D gene, V gene, J gene, clone size, CDR3 DNA, CDR3 protein. D genes are given only for firm matches. Expanded clones are given a class, and other clones once, few, many or no size at all.

d_call: -
v_call: TRBV20-1
j_call: TRBJ1-5
clone_size: -
cdr3_nt: TGCAGTGCTAACGACCGGAGGAAGCCCCAGCATTTT
cdr3_aa: CSANDRRKPQHF

d_call: -
v_call: TRBV28
j_call: TRBJ1-1
clone_size: -
cdr3_nt: TGTGCCAGCAAGAAGGCTTTCTTT
cdr3_aa: CASKKAFF

d_call: TRBD1
v_call: TRBV20-1
j_call: TRBJ1-5
clone_size: -
cdr3_nt: TGCAGTGCTAGCTGGGGACAGGGGGCATATAGCAATCAGCCCCAGCATTTT
cdr3_aa: CSASWGQGAYSNQPQHF

d_call: TRBD2
v_call: TRBV12-3/TRBV12-4
j_call: TRBJ2-5
clone_size: -
cdr3_nt: TGTGCCAGCAGTTTATCGGGCAGGGAGGGAGAGACCCAGTACTTC
cdr3_aa: CASSLSGREGETQYF

d_call: TRBD2
v_call: TRBV25-1
j_call: TRBJ2-2
clone_size: -
cdr3_nt: TGTGCCAGCGGGCTAGCGGGCGTGAACACCGGGGAGCTGTTTTTT
cdr3_aa: CASGLAGVNTGELFF

d_call: TRBD2
v_call: TRBV7-2
j_call: TRBJ2-2
clone_size: many
cdr3_nt: TGTGCCAGCAGCTTAGTTTTAATAGCGGGAGGGTGGACCGGGGAGCTGTTTTTT
cdr3_aa: CASSLVLIAGGWTGELFF

d_call: -
v_call: TRBV7-2
j_call: TRBJ2-2
clone_size: once
cdr3_nt: TGTGCCAGCAGCCCAGGGGGGTCGGACACCGGGGAGCTGTTTTTT
cdr3_aa: CASSPGGSDTGELFF

d_call: -
v_call: TRBV19
j_call: TRBJ2-6
clone_size: many
cdr3_nt: TGTGCCAGTAGCCTGGGGGACTCTGGGGCCAACGTCCTGACTTTC
cdr3_aa: CASSLGDSGANVLTF

d_call: -
v_call: TRBV6-1
j_call: TRBJ2-7
clone_size: -
cdr3_nt: TGTGCCAGCACTAAAAGCGGCACCTACGAGCAGTACTTC
cdr3_aa: CASTKSGTYEQYF

d_call: -
v_call: TRBV20-1
j_call: TRBJ1-2
clone_size: -
cdr3_nt: TGCAGTGCTAGAGATCAGGGATCCTATGGCTACACCTTC
cdr3_aa: CSARDQGSYGYTF

d_call: TRBD1
v_call: TRBV15
j_call: TRBJ1-1
clone_size: -
cdr3_nt: TGTGCCACCAGCCACGACAGGGTTCCGAACACTGAAGCTTTCTTT
cdr3_aa: CATSHDRVPNTEAFF

d_call: -
v_call: TRBV20-1
j_call: TRBJ1-2
clone_size: few
cdr3_nt: TGCAGTGCTGAGTATGGGGCGGCTAACTATGGCTACACCTTC
cdr3_aa: CSAEYGAANYGYTF

d_call: -
v_call: TRBV7-2
j_call: TRBJ1-1
clone_size: many
cdr3_nt: TGTGCCAGCAGCTTAGCGGATATGAAAGCTTTCTTT
cdr3_aa: CASSLADMKAFF